Listed below are T cell receptor beta chains from one sample, sequenced in a study of molecular identifiers for immune sequencing clone quantification. One entry per CDR3 protein, called by TCRdb with MiXCR from the PCR reads. The sample consists of nearly 20,000 distinct CDR3 sequences, about 20% of them appearing once. The sample was naive CD8+ T cells from blood, with Jurkat cell RNA spiked in. These TCRs come from a human donor in good health. Some libraries in this study had Jurkat cell RNA spiked in. Each CDR3 is given with its conserved first and last residue. A D gene is named only where the DNA matches it firmly. Clone size is given for some rows only: seen once, a few or many times, or a class if the clone is expanded.

CDR3aa: CASRLDSPNRDGTDTQYF; j_gene: TRBJ2-3; d_gene: -; abundance: -; v_gene: TRBV7-9
CDR3aa: CASSFTWTRDNEQFF; j_gene: TRBJ2-1; d_gene: TRBD2; abundance: -; v_gene: TRBV5-5
CDR3aa: CAGSQGELAGVGELFF; j_gene: TRBJ2-2; d_gene: TRBD2; abundance: -; v_gene: TRBV4-3
CDR3aa: CASSSTSGGPDTQYF; j_gene: TRBJ2-3; d_gene: TRBD2; abundance: many; v_gene: TRBV19
CDR3aa: CAGSKNRGAYEQYF; j_gene: TRBJ2-7; d_gene: TRBD1; abundance: -; v_gene: TRBV13
CDR3aa: CASSRTSGKAISYEQYF; j_gene: TRBJ2-7; d_gene: TRBD2; abundance: -; v_gene: TRBV7-9
CDR3aa: CASSREAGYETQYF; j_gene: TRBJ2-5; d_gene: TRBD2; abundance: many; v_gene: TRBV7-8
CDR3aa: CASSAASGRGEQFF; j_gene: TRBJ2-1; d_gene: TRBD2; abundance: -; v_gene: TRBV2
CDR3aa: CASSQGEDRLAKNIQYF; j_gene: TRBJ2-4; d_gene: -; abundance: many; v_gene: TRBV4-3
CDR3aa: CASTLGPLAGTGELFF; j_gene: TRBJ2-2; d_gene: TRBD2; abundance: -; v_gene: TRBV28
CDR3aa: CASSAGQGEETQYF; j_gene: TRBJ2-5; d_gene: TRBD1; abundance: -; v_gene: TRBV25-1
CDR3aa: CASSFVETQYF; j_gene: TRBJ2-5; d_gene: -; abundance: many; v_gene: TRBV12-3/TRBV12-4
CDR3aa: CASSRTGTHAYEQYF; j_gene: TRBJ2-7; d_gene: -; abundance: many; v_gene: TRBV6-5
CDR3aa: CASSPLDRGGSYEQYF; j_gene: TRBJ2-7; d_gene: TRBD1; abundance: many; v_gene: TRBV9
CDR3aa: CSARGLAGELGTDTQYF; j_gene: TRBJ2-3; d_gene: TRBD2; abundance: many; v_gene: TRBV20-1
CDR3aa: CASSLEDSTYYEQYF; j_gene: TRBJ2-7; d_gene: -; abundance: many; v_gene: TRBV7-6
CDR3aa: CASSERGPQPQHF; j_gene: TRBJ1-5; d_gene: TRBD1; abundance: many; v_gene: TRBV28
CDR3aa: CSALIGYEQYF; j_gene: TRBJ2-7; d_gene: -; abundance: -; v_gene: TRBV20-1
CDR3aa: CASSLAGGAYNEQFF; j_gene: TRBJ2-1; d_gene: TRBD2; abundance: many; v_gene: TRBV7-3
CDR3aa: CASRGFLSEQYF; j_gene: TRBJ2-7; d_gene: -; abundance: few; v_gene: TRBV27
CDR3aa: CSARGDSYEQYF; j_gene: TRBJ2-7; d_gene: TRBD1; abundance: many; v_gene: TRBV20-1
CDR3aa: CASSRGDGGYNEQFF; j_gene: TRBJ2-1; d_gene: TRBD2; abundance: -; v_gene: TRBV4-1
CDR3aa: CASSPDRGFYEQYF; j_gene: TRBJ2-7; d_gene: TRBD1; abundance: medium-sized; v_gene: TRBV3-1
CDR3aa: CASSHSGTGGFYEQYF; j_gene: TRBJ2-7; d_gene: TRBD1; abundance: -; v_gene: TRBV28
CDR3aa: CSATNLAGEARQYF; j_gene: TRBJ2-3; d_gene: TRBD2; abundance: -; v_gene: TRBV20-1
CDR3aa: CASSLRRPSTDTQYF; j_gene: TRBJ2-3; d_gene: -; abundance: once; v_gene: TRBV28
CDR3aa: CSARQGDYEQYF; j_gene: TRBJ2-7; d_gene: TRBD1; abundance: medium-sized; v_gene: TRBV20-1
CDR3aa: CASTSGTSVHEQYF; j_gene: TRBJ2-7; d_gene: TRBD2; abundance: many; v_gene: TRBV12-3/TRBV12-4
CDR3aa: CASSYSPHRSYNEQFF; j_gene: TRBJ2-1; d_gene: -; abundance: many; v_gene: TRBV6-2/TRBV6-3
CDR3aa: CASSPGTEDTF; j_gene: TRBJ1-2; d_gene: TRBD1; abundance: many; v_gene: TRBV6-2/TRBV6-3
CDR3aa: CASSRGTADEQYF; j_gene: TRBJ2-7; d_gene: TRBD1; abundance: medium-sized; v_gene: TRBV7-8